This is a list of T cell receptor beta chains from one sample in a study of T-cell reconstitution after alpha-beta-depleted transplantation in children. TCRdb used MiXCR to reprocess the PCR reads, holding one entry per CDR3 protein. The data hold 500,000 to 750,000 distinct CDR3 sequences, with 13% observed a single time. Source: PBMCs, mostly from graft donor cells, taken 360 days after TCRalphabeta/CD19-depleted stem cell transplant. The receptors derive from a male patient aged 10 to 17 who had a stem cell transplant for acute myeloid leukemia, so the T cells may come from the graft donor. Each CDR3 is given with its conserved first and last residue. D genes are given only for firm matches. The size entry is marked missing in some rows and otherwise reads once, few, many or a size class.

v_gene: TRBV28
abundance: many
d_gene: TRBD1
j_gene: TRBJ2-7
CDR3aa: CASSYRDSYEQYF
CDR3nt: TGTGCCAGCAGTTACCGGGACAGCTACGAGCAGTACTTC

v_gene: TRBV9
abundance: many
d_gene: NA
j_gene: TRBJ2-2
CDR3aa: CASIAAPNTGELFF
CDR3nt: TGTGCCAGCATAGCGGCACCGAACACCGGGGAGCTGTTTTTT

v_gene: TRBV21-1
abundance: NA
d_gene: NA
j_gene: TRBJ2-2
CDR3aa: CASTYFILVDITGELFF
CDR3nt: TGTGCCAGCACCTACTTTATTTTGGTTGATATTACCGGGGAGCTGTTTTTT

v_gene: TRBV18
abundance: few
d_gene: NA
j_gene: TRBJ2-7
CDR3aa: CASSPGNVNEQYF
CDR3nt: TGTGCCAGCTCACCGGGAAACGTTAACGAGCAGTACTTC

v_gene: TRBV6-2/TRBV6-3
abundance: many
d_gene: TRBD1
j_gene: TRBJ2-7
CDR3aa: CASTWTGGYEQYF
CDR3nt: TGTGCCAGCACGTGGACAGGCGGCTACGAGCAGTACTTC

v_gene: TRBV29-1
abundance: NA
d_gene: TRBD1
j_gene: TRBJ2-6
CDR3aa: CSVEERGGAGGANVLTF
CDR3nt: TGCAGCGTTGAAGAGCGAGGGGGCGCGGGTGGGGCCAACGTCCTGACTTTC

v_gene: TRBV28
abundance: NA
d_gene: NA
j_gene: TRBJ2-3
CDR3aa: CASREERRRTDTQYF
CDR3nt: TGTGCCAGCAGAGAGGAGCGGAGACGGACAGATACGCAGTATTTT

v_gene: TRBV24-1
abundance: NA
d_gene: TRBD1
j_gene: TRBJ2-3
CDR3aa: CATRDRATDTQYF
CDR3nt: TGTGCCACCAGGGACAGGGCTACAGATACGCAGTATTTT

v_gene: TRBV28
abundance: few
d_gene: TRBD2
j_gene: TRBJ2-5
CDR3aa: CASSFPSGSKETQYF
CDR3nt: TGTGCCAGCAGTTTCCCTAGCGGGAGTAAAGAGACCCAGTACTTC

v_gene: TRBV29-1
abundance: NA
d_gene: TRBD1
j_gene: TRBJ1-3
CDR3aa: CSGRDRGRGNTIYF
CDR3nt: TGCAGCGGCCGGGACAGGGGACGTGGAAACACCATATATTTT

v_gene: TRBV7-3
abundance: few
d_gene: NA
j_gene: TRBJ2-6
CDR3aa: CASSLWASESSGANVLTF
CDR3nt: TGTGCCAGCAGCTTATGGGCCAGCGAAAGCTCTGGGGCCAACGTCCTGACTTTC

v_gene: TRBV7-2
abundance: NA
d_gene: TRBD2
j_gene: TRBJ2-1
CDR3aa: CASSIKGLTYNEQFF
CDR3nt: TGTGCCAGCAGCATAAAGGGACTAACCTACAATGAGCAGTTCTTC

v_gene: TRBV7-2
abundance: NA
d_gene: NA
j_gene: TRBJ2-7
CDR3aa: CASSLGPGPLYEQYF
CDR3nt: TGTGCCAGCAGCTTAGGCCCGGGACCTCTCTACGAGCAGTACTTC

v_gene: TRBV5-1
abundance: many
d_gene: NA
j_gene: TRBJ2-3
CDR3aa: CASTTQGADTQYF
CDR3nt: TGCGCCAGTACCACTCAAGGGGCAGATACGCAGTATTTT

v_gene: TRBV4-2
abundance: many
d_gene: NA
j_gene: TRBJ2-7
CDR3aa: CASSQGGTSYYEQYF
CDR3nt: TGTGCCAGCAGCCAAGGGGGGACGTCCTACTACGAGCAGTACTTC

v_gene: TRBV2
abundance: many
d_gene: NA
j_gene: TRBJ2-2
CDR3aa: CATLGGPYTGELFF
CDR3nt: TGTGCCACTCTAGGGGGGCCTTATACCGGGGAGCTGTTTTTT

v_gene: TRBV5-1
abundance: NA
d_gene: TRBD2
j_gene: TRBJ2-3
CDR3aa: CASRLAGGLTDTQYF
CDR3nt: TGCGCCAGCAGACTAGCGGGAGGCCTCACAGATACGCAGTATTTT

v_gene: TRBV3-1
abundance: NA
d_gene: TRBD2
j_gene: TRBJ2-1
CDR3aa: CASSQEVASGRPEQFF
CDR3nt: TGTGCCAGCAGCCAAGAGGTGGCTAGCGGGAGGCCTGAGCAGTTCTTC

v_gene: TRBV6-1
abundance: NA
d_gene: NA
j_gene: TRBJ1-5
CDR3aa: CASSLPLSNQPQHF
CDR3nt: TGTGCCAGCAGTCTCCCCCTTAGCAATCAGCCCCAGCATTTT

v_gene: TRBV7-7
abundance: few
d_gene: TRBD2
j_gene: TRBJ2-5
CDR3aa: CASSHSGGETQYF
CDR3nt: TGTGCCAGCAGCCATAGCGGGGGGGAGACCCAGTACTTC

v_gene: TRBV6-1
abundance: NA
d_gene: TRBD2
j_gene: TRBJ2-1
CDR3aa: CASDPGGGVNEQFF
CDR3nt: TGTGCCAGCGACCCCGGCGGGGGGGTGAATGAGCAGTTCTTC

v_gene: TRBV10-3
abundance: NA
d_gene: NA
j_gene: TRBJ2-2
CDR3aa: CAISRSGRLEGRNTGELFF
CDR3nt: TGTGCCATCAGCCGCAGCGGTCGGCTTGAGGGGAGGAACACCGGGGAGCTGTTTTTT

v_gene: TRBV7-9
abundance: few
d_gene: NA
j_gene: TRBJ1-2
CDR3aa: CASSPYEGNYGYTF
CDR3nt: TGTGCCAGCAGCCCTTATGAGGGGAACTATGGCTACACCTTC

v_gene: TRBV12-5
abundance: NA
d_gene: TRBD1
j_gene: TRBJ2-2
CDR3aa: CASGLGTGPNTGELFF
CDR3nt: TGTGCTAGTGGTTTGGGGACAGGGCCCAACACCGGGGAGCTGTTTTTT

v_gene: TRBV28
abundance: NA
d_gene: NA
j_gene: TRBJ2-3
CDR3aa: CASSSVLVRGDTQYF
CDR3nt: TGTGCCAGCAGTTCCGTACTAGTTCGGGGAGATACGCAGTATTTT

v_gene: TRBV20-1
abundance: NA
d_gene: TRBD2
j_gene: TRBJ2-3
CDR3aa: CSAPSLTSSTDTQYF
CDR3nt: TGCAGTGCCCCCTCGCTGACTAGCAGCACAGATACGCAGTATTTT

v_gene: TRBV11-2
abundance: NA
d_gene: NA
j_gene: TRBJ2-3
CDR3aa: CASSTTRADVYTQYF
CDR3nt: TGTGCCAGCAGCACAACTAGGGCAGACGTCTATACGCAGTATTTT

v_gene: TRBV20-1
abundance: NA
d_gene: TRBD1
j_gene: TRBJ1-1
CDR3aa: CSARDAQGVVVTEAFF
CDR3nt: TGCAGTGCTAGAGATGCACAGGGGGTAGTTGTAACTGAAGCTTTCTTT

v_gene: TRBV10-3
abundance: many
d_gene: NA
j_gene: TRBJ2-3
CDR3aa: CAIRYTDTQYF
CDR3nt: TGTGCCATCAGGTACACAGATACGCAGTATTTT

v_gene: TRBV19
abundance: NA
d_gene: NA
j_gene: TRBJ2-7
CDR3aa: CASSIRTGPNSGEQYF
CDR3nt: TGTGCCAGTAGTATACGGACCGGGCCAAACTCGGGTGAGCAGTACTTC

v_gene: TRBV2
abundance: NA
d_gene: NA
j_gene: TRBJ2-1
CDR3aa: CASSGDSWNEQFF
CDR3nt: TGTGCCAGCAGCGGCGACTCATGGAATGAGCAGTTCTTC

v_gene: TRBV12-3/TRBV12-4
abundance: many
d_gene: TRBD1
j_gene: TRBJ1-3
CDR3aa: CASSFGTDNSGNTIYF
CDR3nt: TGTGCCAGCAGTTTTGGGACAGATAATTCTGGAAACACCATATATTTT

v_gene: TRBV7-3
abundance: NA
d_gene: TRBD2
j_gene: TRBJ2-3
CDR3aa: CASSSTSGRWADTQYF
CDR3nt: TGTGCCAGCAGCTCTACTAGCGGGAGGTGGGCAGATACGCAGTATTTT

v_gene: TRBV6-2/TRBV6-3
abundance: few
d_gene: TRBD1
j_gene: TRBJ2-7
CDR3aa: CASRPTGPYEQYF
CDR3nt: TGTGCCAGCCGTCCGACAGGGCCCTACGAGCAGTACTTC

v_gene: TRBV30
abundance: few
d_gene: NA
j_gene: TRBJ2-7
CDR3aa: CAWSSGYEQYF
CDR3nt: TGTGCCTGGAGTAGTGGGTACGAGCAGTACTTC

v_gene: TRBV7-8
abundance: NA
d_gene: TRBD2
j_gene: TRBJ2-1
CDR3aa: CASSQGTSIGEQFF
CDR3nt: TGTGCCAGCAGCCAGGGGACTAGCATAGGTGAGCAGTTCTTC

v_gene: TRBV28
abundance: many
d_gene: NA
j_gene: TRBJ2-7
CDR3aa: CASSLKPLYQQYF
CDR3nt: TGTGCCAGCAGTCTAAAACCCCTCTATCAGCAGTACTTC

v_gene: TRBV6-5
abundance: NA
d_gene: NA
j_gene: TRBJ2-7
CDR3aa: CASSYSGHHGYEQYF
CDR3nt: TGTGCCAGCAGTTACTCAGGACACCACGGCTACGAGCAGTACTTC

v_gene: TRBV28
abundance: few
d_gene: NA
j_gene: TRBJ2-2
CDR3aa: CASNLDLPTGELFF
CDR3nt: TGTGCCAGCAACCTGGACTTGCCCACCGGGGAGCTGTTTTTT

v_gene: TRBV20-1
abundance: NA
d_gene: TRBD2
j_gene: TRBJ2-7
CDR3aa: CSARAPHERGGLYEQYF
CDR3nt: TGCAGTGCTAGAGCCCCTCATGAGCGGGGGGGTCTCTACGAGCAGTACTTC

v_gene: TRBV12-3/TRBV12-4
abundance: NA
d_gene: NA
j_gene: TRBJ2-5
CDR3aa: CASSYHGWAETQYF
CDR3nt: TGTGCCAGCAGTTACCACGGGTGGGCAGAGACCCAGTACTTC

v_gene: TRBV28
abundance: NA
d_gene: TRBD2
j_gene: TRBJ2-2
CDR3aa: CASRRGSGELFF
CDR3nt: TGTGCCAGCAGGCGGGGGAGCGGGGAGCTGTTTTTT

v_gene: TRBV7-6
abundance: few
d_gene: NA
j_gene: TRBJ1-3
CDR3aa: CASSLYSQAPSGNTIYF
CDR3nt: TGTGCCAGCAGCTTATACTCCCAGGCCCCCTCTGGAAACACCATATATTTT

v_gene: TRBV12-3/TRBV12-4
abundance: many
d_gene: TRBD1
j_gene: TRBJ2-7
CDR3aa: CASSTPTGGLYEQYF
CDR3nt: TGTGCCAGCAGTACCCCGACAGGGGGCCTCTACGAGCAGTACTTC

v_gene: TRBV6-1
abundance: many
d_gene: TRBD2
j_gene: TRBJ2-1
CDR3aa: CASSPWRETIYNEQFF
CDR3nt: TGTGCCAGCAGCCCCTGGCGGGAGACTATTTACAATGAGCAGTTCTTC

v_gene: TRBV5-8
abundance: NA
d_gene: NA
j_gene: TRBJ2-7
CDR3aa: CASCLEGRYEQYF
CDR3nt: TGTGCCAGTTGTCTAGAGGGCCGATACGAGCAGTACTTC

v_gene: TRBV6-2/TRBV6-3
abundance: NA
d_gene: TRBD1
j_gene: TRBJ2-7
CDR3aa: CASRTGGEVYEQYF
CDR3nt: TGTGCCAGCAGAACAGGGGGCGAAGTCTACGAGCAGTACTTC

v_gene: TRBV12-3/TRBV12-4
abundance: NA
d_gene: TRBD1
j_gene: TRBJ1-5
CDR3aa: CAGSTWDREQPQHF
CDR3nt: TGTGCCGGCAGTACGTGGGACAGGGAACAGCCCCAGCATTTT

v_gene: TRBV2
abundance: many
d_gene: NA
j_gene: TRBJ2-7
CDR3aa: CASSESRGGEQYF
CDR3nt: TGTGCCAGCAGTGAAAGCAGGGGGGGTGAGCAGTACTTC

v_gene: TRBV28
abundance: few
d_gene: NA
j_gene: TRBJ1-1
CDR3aa: CASRPGQFEAFF
CDR3nt: TGTGCCAGCAGACCCGGACAGTTCGAAGCTTTCTTT